These T cell receptor beta chains were read from a single sample in a study of blood T cell repertoires in COVID-19. Assay: immunoSEQ multiplex PCR; the TCRdb copy retains only in-frame clones and omits some. Counted here are some 330,000 clones, under 85% occurring once; the ten biggest clones make up roughly 5.1%. Specimen: PBMCs or T cells enriched from blood (not recorded which). The receptors come from a woman between 45 and 65 years old who had recovered from COVID-19. Each CDR3 is given with its conserved first and last residue. A D gene is named only where the DNA matches it firmly. Size tells how often a clone was seen (once, few, many) or the class of an expanded clone, and some rows leave it out.

J,size,V,D,DNA,CDR3
TRBJ1-4,once,TRBV28,-,TGTGCCAGCAGTCCATGGGCCAAGGGGAATAATGAAAAACTGTTTTTT,CASSPWAKGNNEKLFF
TRBJ1-2,-,TRBV2,-,TGTGCCAGCAGCACCCCCGGGACACGTAACTATGGCTACACCTTC,CASSTPGTRNYGYTF
TRBJ2-1,-,TRBV20-1,-,TGCAGTGCTAGTATAGGCCCCGGGGGCTACAATGAGCAGTTCTTC,CSASIGPGGYNEQFF
TRBJ2-1,-,TRBV5-1,TRBD1,TGCGCCAGCAGCTTCCCCGGACAGGGGCTCAATGAGCAGTTCTTC,CASSFPGQGLNEQFF
TRBJ2-7,-,TRBV6-6,TRBD1,TGTGCCAGCAGACCCGGGACAGGGTCGGTGGAGCAGTACTTC,CASRPGTGSVEQYF
TRBJ2-2,-,TRBV7-9,-,TGTGCCAGCAGCGTAGCCGTCGGACAGCGCACCGGGGAGCTGTTTTTT,CASSVAVGQRTGELFF
TRBJ1-4,-,TRBV27,-,TGTGCCAGCGCTGACTCAGGGGAAAAACTGTTTTTT,CASADSGEKLFF
TRBJ1-2,-,TRBV6-4,-,TGTGCCAGCAGGCCGGGGATCAACTATGGCTACACCTTC,CASRPGINYGYTF
TRBJ1-1,-,TRBV5-6,-,TGTGCCAGCAGCTTGTGGAGGGAGAACACTGAAGCTTTCTTT,CASSLWRENTEAFF
TRBJ2-7,-,TRBV9,-,TGTGCCAGCAGCGGGGCTGGGTACGAGCAGTACTTC,CASSGAGYEQYF
TRBJ1-1,-,TRBV2,-,TGTGCCAGCAGGGACAACAGGAACACTGAAGCTTTCTTT,CASRDNRNTEAFF
TRBJ2-1,-,TRBV5-4,-,TGTGCCAGCAGCTTGGGGCTAGGACAGAGATACAATGAGCAGTTCTTC,CASSLGLGQRYNEQFF
TRBJ1-2,few,TRBV7-2,-,TGTGCCAGCAGCTTCGAACCGCTGGGGGGGCCCTGGTTTGGCTACACCTTC,CASSFEPLGGPWFGYTF
TRBJ2-5,-,TRBV9,TRBD2,TGTGCCAGCGGGGATGGCAGCGGGGGTAAAGAGACCCAGTACTTC,CASGDGSGGKETQYF
TRBJ2-7,few,TRBV3-1/TRBV3-2,TRBD1,TGTGCCAGCAGCCCTGGACAGGGATCGGGGGAGCAGTACTTC,CASSPGQGSGEQYF
TRBJ1-1,-,TRBV19,-,TGTGCCAGTAGCGTGGGGCGGGGTCTGGACACTGAAGCTTTCTTT,CASSVGRGLDTEAFF
TRBJ2-7,few,TRBV27,-,TGTGCCAGCAGTTTCTTCGGGGGTTCGAACTACGAGCAGTACTTC,CASSFFGGSNYEQYF
TRBJ1-1,-,TRBV30,TRBD1,TGTGCCTGGAGTAGGGACAGGGGCCGCACTGAAGCTTTCTTT,CAWSRDRGRTEAFF
TRBJ1-2,-,TRBV6-2/TRBV6-3,TRBD1,TGTGCCAGCAGTTACGGACAGGCGCCGGTTAACTATGGCTACACCTTC,CASSYGQAPVNYGYTF
TRBJ1-2,-,TRBV12-3/TRBV12-4,-,TGTGCCAGCAGTTTACGGGATGGCTACACCTTC,CASSLRDGYTF
TRBJ1-3,-,TRBV12-5,-,TGTGCTAGTGGTTTGTCCCCGGACTACTCTGGAAACACCATATATTTT,CASGLSPDYSGNTIYF
TRBJ2-3,-,TRBV9,-,TGTGCCAGCAGCGCGAGCACGACAGGTGGACTTAGCACAGATACGCAGTATTTT,CASSASTTGGLSTDTQYF
TRBJ1-2,-,TRBV4-2,-,TGTGCCAGCAGCCAAGATCGCGGGGGCGCTTTTCGTTACACCTTC,CASSQDRGGAFRYTF
TRBJ1-4,once,TRBV7-2,-,TGTGCCAGCAGCTTAGCCAGGTCTAATGAAAAACTGTTTTTT,CASSLARSNEKLFF
TRBJ1-2,-,TRBV5-1,-,TGCGCCAGCAGCTTGCCGGCGGACTATGGCTACACCTTC,CASSLPADYGYTF
TRBJ2-7,-,TRBV18,-,TGTGCCAGCTCACCTCTACCGTCGCAAATGCAGCAGTACTTC,CASSPLPSQMQQYF
TRBJ1-6,-,TRBV5-6,TRBD1,TGTGCCAGCAGCACAGACAGGGACTCACCCCTCCACTTT,CASSTDRDSPLHF
TRBJ2-2,-,TRBV7-2,TRBD1,TGTGCCAGCAGCTTAGACAGGGGGAGCACCGGGGAGCTGTTTTTT,CASSLDRGSTGELFF
TRBJ2-4,-,TRBV28,TRBD2,TGTGCCAGCAGTTGGGGCCGGGGGGACATTCAGTACTTC,CASSWGRGDIQYF
TRBJ2-2,-,TRBV9,TRBD2,TGTGCCAGCAGCGTAGGCGGACTAGCGGGGGGGCCCCTCGGGGAGCTGTTTTTT,CASSVGGLAGGPLGELFF
TRBJ2-2,-,TRBV5-6,-,TGTGCCAGCAGCTTCCCAGGGGCCACCGGGGAGCTGTTTTTT,CASSFPGATGELFF
TRBJ1-1,-,TRBV19,-,TGTGCCAGTAGTATTCTGAACGTGCGGAGGGATGGAGCTTTCTTT,CASSILNVRRDGAFF
TRBJ1-6,-,TRBV10-3,-,TGTGGCATAGGCGAGCAGGGAAATTCACCCCTCCACTTT,CGIGEQGNSPLHF
TRBJ1-4,once,TRBV10-3,-,TGTGCCATCAGTGAGTCTGCCAGGGCTGAAAAACTGTTTTTT,CAISESARAEKLFF
TRBJ1-1,-,TRBV11-2,-,TGTGCCAGCAGCACCCCTCGAGGCCTGGGCACTGAAGCTTTCTTT,CASSTPRGLGTEAFF
TRBJ2-7,-,TRBV19,-,TGTGCCAGTAGTGTGAACCCCGGGAGCTCCTACGAGCAGTACTTC,CASSVNPGSSYEQYF
TRBJ1-3,-,TRBV6-6,-,TGTGCCAGCGATGGCGGCAAAAACTCTGGAAACACCATATATTTT,CASDGGKNSGNTIYF
TRBJ1-2,-,TRBV5-6,TRBD1,TGTGCCAGCAGCTTGGTCGGGACAGGAGGATATGGCTACACCTTC,CASSLVGTGGYGYTF
TRBJ2-1,-,TRBV20-1,-,TGCAGTACAACAGCCCACAATGAGCAGTTCTTC,CSTTAHNEQFF
TRBJ2-7,-,TRBV11-3,TRBD2,TGTGCCAGCAGTAATGCCGGGACTAGCGGGGACTTTCGGTACTTC,CASSNAGTSGDFRYF
TRBJ1-1,-,TRBV5-1,TRBD1,TGCGCCAGCAGCTTCACAGGGGCGAACACTGAAGCTTTCTTT,CASSFTGANTEAFF
TRBJ1-1,-,TRBV5-4,-,TGTGCCAGCAGCTTGGTCGGCGAGACAGCAGCTTTCTTT,CASSLVGETAAFF
TRBJ1-2,-,TRBV5-5,TRBD1,TGTGCCAGCAGCTTTGGACAGGGGAGGTCTAGGGACTATGGCTACACCTTC,CASSFGQGRSRDYGYTF
TRBJ2-3,-,TRBV23-1,-,TGCGCCAGCACGCACAAGGATCGGGACTTCACAGATACGCAGTATTTT,CASTHKDRDFTDTQYF
TRBJ1-1,-,TRBV29-1,-,TGCAGCGTTCCCCATCAGGGGCCGAACACTGAAGCTTTCTTT,CSVPHQGPNTEAFF
TRBJ1-6,-,TRBV30,-,TGTGCCTGGAGGGCCAGGGCAAATTCACCCCTCCACTTT,CAWRARANSPLHF
TRBJ1-2,-,TRBV12-3/TRBV12-4,-,TGTGCCAGCAACCTTATCTCCGGGGGCTACACCTTC,CASNLISGGYTF
TRBJ2-3,-,TRBV19,-,TGTGCCAGTAGCGAAGCCGGAGTTGGCACAGATACGCAGTATTTT,CASSEAGVGTDTQYF